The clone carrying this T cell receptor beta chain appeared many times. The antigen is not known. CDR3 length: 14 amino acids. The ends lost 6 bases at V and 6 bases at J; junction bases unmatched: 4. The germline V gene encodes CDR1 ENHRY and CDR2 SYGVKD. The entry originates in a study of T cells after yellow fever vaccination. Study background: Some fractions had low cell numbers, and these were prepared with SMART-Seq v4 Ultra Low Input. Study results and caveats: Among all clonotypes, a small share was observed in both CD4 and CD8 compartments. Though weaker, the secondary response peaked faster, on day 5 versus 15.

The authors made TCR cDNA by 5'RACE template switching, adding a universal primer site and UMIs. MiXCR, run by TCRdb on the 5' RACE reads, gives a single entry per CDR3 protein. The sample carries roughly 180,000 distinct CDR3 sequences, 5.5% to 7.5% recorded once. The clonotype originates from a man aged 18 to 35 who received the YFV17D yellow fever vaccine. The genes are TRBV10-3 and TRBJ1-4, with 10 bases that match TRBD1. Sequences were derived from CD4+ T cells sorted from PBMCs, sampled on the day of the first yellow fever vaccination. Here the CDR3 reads CAISRTGGDEKLFF. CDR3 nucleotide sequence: TGTGCCATCAGCCGGACAGGGGGTGATGAAAAACTGTTTTTT.